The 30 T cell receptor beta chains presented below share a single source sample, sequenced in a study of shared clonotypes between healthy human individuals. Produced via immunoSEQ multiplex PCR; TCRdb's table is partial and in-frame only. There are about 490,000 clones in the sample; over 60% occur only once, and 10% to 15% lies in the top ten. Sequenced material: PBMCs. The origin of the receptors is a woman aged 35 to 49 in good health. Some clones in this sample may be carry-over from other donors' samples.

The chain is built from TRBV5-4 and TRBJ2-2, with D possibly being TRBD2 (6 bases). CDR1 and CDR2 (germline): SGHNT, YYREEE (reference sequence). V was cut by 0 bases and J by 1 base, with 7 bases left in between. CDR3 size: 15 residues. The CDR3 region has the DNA TGTGCCAGCAGCTTGGCGGGAGTGAACACCGGGGAGCTGTTTTTT. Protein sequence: CASSLAGVNTGELFF.

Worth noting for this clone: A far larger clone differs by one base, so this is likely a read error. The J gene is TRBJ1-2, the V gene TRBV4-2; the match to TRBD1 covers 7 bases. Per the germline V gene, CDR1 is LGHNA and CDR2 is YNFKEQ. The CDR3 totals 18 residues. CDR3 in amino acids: CASSHATPDRVPGYSYTF. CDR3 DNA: TGTGCCAGCAGCCACGCCACCCCTGACAGGGTTCCTGGCTATAGCTACACCTTC.

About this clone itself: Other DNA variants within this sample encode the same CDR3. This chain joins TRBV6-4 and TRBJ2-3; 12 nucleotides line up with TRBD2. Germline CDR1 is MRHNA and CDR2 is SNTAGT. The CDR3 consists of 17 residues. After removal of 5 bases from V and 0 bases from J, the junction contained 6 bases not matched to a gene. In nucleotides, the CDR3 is TGTGCCAGCAGTCCCGGGACTAGCGGGTCTAGCACAGATACGCAGTATTTT. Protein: CASSPGTSGSSTDTQYF.

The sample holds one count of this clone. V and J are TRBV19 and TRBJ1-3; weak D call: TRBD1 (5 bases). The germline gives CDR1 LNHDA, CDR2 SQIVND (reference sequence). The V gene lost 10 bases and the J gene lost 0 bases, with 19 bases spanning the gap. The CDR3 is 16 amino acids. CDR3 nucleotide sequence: TGTGCCAACTCATACGGGACGGGAGACTCTGGAAACACCATATATTTT. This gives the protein CANSYGTGDSGNTIYF.

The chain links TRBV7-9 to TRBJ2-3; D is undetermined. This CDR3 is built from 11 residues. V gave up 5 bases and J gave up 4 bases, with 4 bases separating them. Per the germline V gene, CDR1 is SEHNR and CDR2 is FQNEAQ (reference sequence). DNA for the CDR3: TGTGCCAGCAGCGCTGCAGATACGCAGTATTTT. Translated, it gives CASSAADTQYF.

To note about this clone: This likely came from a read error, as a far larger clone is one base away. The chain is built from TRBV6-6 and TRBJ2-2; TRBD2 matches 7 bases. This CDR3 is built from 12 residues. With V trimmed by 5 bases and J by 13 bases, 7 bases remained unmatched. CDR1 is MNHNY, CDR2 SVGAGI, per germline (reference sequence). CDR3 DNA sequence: TGTGCCAGCAGTAGCGGGGAGCCAGGGCTGTTTTTT. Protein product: CASSSGEPGLFF.

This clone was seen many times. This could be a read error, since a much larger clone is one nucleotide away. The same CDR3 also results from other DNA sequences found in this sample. Here the CDR3 DNA reads TGCAGCGTTGAAAGGGGGACAGGGGGTTCAGATACGCAGTATTTT. As protein: CSVERGTGGSDTQYF. The chain combines TRBV29-1 with TRBJ2-3; 11 nucleotides agree with TRBD1. The germline V gene encodes CDR1 SQVTM and CDR2 ANQGSEA. The CDR3 extends over 15 amino acids. Germline trimming cut 2 bases from V and 4 bases from J; bases unmatched to any gene: 5.

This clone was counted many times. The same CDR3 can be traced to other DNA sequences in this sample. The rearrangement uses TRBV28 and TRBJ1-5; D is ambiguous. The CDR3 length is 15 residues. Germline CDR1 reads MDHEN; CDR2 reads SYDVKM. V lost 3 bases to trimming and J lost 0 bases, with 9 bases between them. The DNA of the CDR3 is TGTGCCAGCAGTTTGGCGGGTCCTAGCAATCAGCCCCAGCATTTT. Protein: CASSLAGPSNQPQHF.

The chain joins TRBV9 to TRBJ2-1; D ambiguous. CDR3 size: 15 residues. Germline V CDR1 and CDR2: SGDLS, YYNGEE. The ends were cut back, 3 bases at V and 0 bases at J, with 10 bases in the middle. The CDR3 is CASSASASSYNEQFF. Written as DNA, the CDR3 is TGTGCCAGCAGCGCCTCGGCTAGCTCCTACAATGAGCAGTTCTTC.

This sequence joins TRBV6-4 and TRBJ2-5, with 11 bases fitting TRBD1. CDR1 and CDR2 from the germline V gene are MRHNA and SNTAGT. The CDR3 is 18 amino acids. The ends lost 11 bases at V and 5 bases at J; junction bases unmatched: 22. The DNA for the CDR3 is TGTGCCTATGTGGGGCTGACCGGGGACAGGGGGATATCGGAGACCCAGTACTTC. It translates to CAYVGLTGDRGISETQYF.

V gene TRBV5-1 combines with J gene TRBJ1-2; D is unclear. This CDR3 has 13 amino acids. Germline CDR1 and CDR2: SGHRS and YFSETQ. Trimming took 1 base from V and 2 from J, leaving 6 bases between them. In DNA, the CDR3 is TGCGCCAGCAGCTTGCAGGAGAACTATGGCTACACCTTC. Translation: CASSLQENYGYTF.

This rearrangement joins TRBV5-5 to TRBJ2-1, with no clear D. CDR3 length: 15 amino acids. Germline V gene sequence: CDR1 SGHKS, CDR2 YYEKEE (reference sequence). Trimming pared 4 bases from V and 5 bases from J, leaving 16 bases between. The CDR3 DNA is TGTGCCAGCAGCGGAATAGAGATTGCGCACAATGAGCAGTTCTTC. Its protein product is CASSGIEIAHNEQFF.

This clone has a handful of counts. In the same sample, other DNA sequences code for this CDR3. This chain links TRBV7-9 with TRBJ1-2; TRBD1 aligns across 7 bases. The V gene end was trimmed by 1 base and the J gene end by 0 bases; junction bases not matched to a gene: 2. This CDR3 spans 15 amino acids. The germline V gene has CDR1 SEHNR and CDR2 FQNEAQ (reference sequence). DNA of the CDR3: TGTGCCAGCAGCTTAGGACAGGGAGCTAACTATGGCTACACCTTC. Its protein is CASSLGQGANYGYTF.

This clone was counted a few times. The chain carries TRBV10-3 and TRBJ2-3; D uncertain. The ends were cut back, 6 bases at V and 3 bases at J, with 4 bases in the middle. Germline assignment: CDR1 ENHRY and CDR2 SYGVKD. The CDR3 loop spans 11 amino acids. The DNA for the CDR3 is TGTGCCATCAGGAATACAGATACGCAGTATTTT. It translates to CAIRNTDTQYF.

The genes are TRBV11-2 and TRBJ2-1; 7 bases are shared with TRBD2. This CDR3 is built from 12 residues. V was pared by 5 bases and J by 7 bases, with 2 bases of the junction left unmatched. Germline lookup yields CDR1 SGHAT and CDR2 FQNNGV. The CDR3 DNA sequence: TGTGCCAGCAGCGGGGGGGTTAATGAGCAGTTCTTC. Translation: CASSGGVNEQFF.

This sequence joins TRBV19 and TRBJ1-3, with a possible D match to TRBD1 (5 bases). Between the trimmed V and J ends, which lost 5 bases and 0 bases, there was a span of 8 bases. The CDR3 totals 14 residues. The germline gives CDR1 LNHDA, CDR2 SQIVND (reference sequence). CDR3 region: CASSPGSSGNTIYF. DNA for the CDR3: TGTGCCAGTAGTCCAGGGAGCTCTGGAAACACCATATATTTT.

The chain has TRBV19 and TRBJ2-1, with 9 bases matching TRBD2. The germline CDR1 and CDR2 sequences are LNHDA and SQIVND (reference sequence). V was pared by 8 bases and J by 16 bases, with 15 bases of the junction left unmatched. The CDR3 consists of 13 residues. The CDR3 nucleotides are TGTGCCAGTGGCCGACTTGACCAGCGGGAGGTATTCTTC. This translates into CASGRLDQREVFF.

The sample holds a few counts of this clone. This chain's CDR3 is CASSPQRGTGELFF. In nucleotides, the CDR3 is TGTGCCAGCAGCCCCCAAAGGGGCACCGGGGAGCTGTTTTTT. This chain uses TRBV11-3 with TRBJ2-2, with D perhaps TRBD1 (5 bases). This CDR3 comprises 14 residues. The germline gives CDR1 SGHNT, CDR2 YENEEA. Deletions cut 5 bases from V and 4 bases from J, with 11 bases between.

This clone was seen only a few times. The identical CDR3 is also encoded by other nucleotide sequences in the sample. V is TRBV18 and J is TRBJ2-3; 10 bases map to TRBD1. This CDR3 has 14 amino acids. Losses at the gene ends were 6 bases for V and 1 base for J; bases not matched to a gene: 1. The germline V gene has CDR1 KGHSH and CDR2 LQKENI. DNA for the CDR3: TGTGCCAGCTCGGGACAGGGGCGCACAGATACGCAGTATTTT. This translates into CASSGQGRTDTQYF. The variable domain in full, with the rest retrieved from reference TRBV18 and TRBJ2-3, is NAGVMQNPRHLVRRRGQEARLRCSPMKGHSHVYWYRQLPEEGLKFMVYLQKENIIDESGMPKERFSAEFPKEGPSILRIQQVVRGDSAAYFCASSGQGRTDTQYFGPGTRLTVL.

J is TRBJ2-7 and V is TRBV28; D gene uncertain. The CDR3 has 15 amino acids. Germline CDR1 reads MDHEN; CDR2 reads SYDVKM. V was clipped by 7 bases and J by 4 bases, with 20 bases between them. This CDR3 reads CASTNPGIGMYEQYF. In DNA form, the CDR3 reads TGTGCCAGCACCAATCCTGGGATCGGAATGTACGAGCAGTACTTC.

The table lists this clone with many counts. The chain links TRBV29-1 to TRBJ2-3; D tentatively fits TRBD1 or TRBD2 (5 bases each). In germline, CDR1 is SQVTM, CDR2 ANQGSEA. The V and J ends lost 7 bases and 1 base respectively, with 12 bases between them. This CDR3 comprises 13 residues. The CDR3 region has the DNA TGCAGCGGGGACCTAGGGGGCACAGATACGCAGTATTTT. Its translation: CSGDLGGTDTQYF.

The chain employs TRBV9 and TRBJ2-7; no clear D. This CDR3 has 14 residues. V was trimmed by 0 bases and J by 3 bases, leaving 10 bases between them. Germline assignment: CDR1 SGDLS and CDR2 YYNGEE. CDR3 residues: CASSVADAYYEQYF. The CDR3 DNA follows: TGTGCCAGCAGCGTAGCAGACGCGTACTACGAGCAGTACTTC.

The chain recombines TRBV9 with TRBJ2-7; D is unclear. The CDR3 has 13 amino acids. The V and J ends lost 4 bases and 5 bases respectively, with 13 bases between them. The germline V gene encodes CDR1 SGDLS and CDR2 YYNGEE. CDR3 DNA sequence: TGTGCCAGCAGCTCGTTCACCGGAGACGAGCAGTACTTC. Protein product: CASSSFTGDEQYF. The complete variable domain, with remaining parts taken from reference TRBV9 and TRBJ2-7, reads DSGVTQTPKHLITATGQRVTLRCSPRSGDLSVYWYQQSLDQGLQFLIQYYNGEERAKGNILERFSAQQFPDLHSELNLSSLELGDSALYFCASSSFTGDEQYFGPGTRLTVT.

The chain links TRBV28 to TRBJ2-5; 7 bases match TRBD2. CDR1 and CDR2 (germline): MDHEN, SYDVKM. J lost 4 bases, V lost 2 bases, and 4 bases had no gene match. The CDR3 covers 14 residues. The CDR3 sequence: CASSLAGDRETQYF. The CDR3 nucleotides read TGTGCCAGCAGTTTAGCGGGGGACCGAGAGACCCAGTACTTC.

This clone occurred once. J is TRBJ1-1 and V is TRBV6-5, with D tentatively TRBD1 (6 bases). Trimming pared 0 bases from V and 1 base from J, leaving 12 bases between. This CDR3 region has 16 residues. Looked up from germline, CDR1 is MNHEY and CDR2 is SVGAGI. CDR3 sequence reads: CASSYSWGRQNTEAFF. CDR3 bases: TGTGCCAGCAGTTACTCGTGGGGGCGCCAGAACACTGAAGCTTTCTTT.

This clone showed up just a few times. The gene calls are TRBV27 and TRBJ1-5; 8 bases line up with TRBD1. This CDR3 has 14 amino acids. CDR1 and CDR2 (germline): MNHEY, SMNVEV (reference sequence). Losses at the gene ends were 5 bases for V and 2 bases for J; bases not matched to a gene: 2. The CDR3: CASSKGQGNQPQHF. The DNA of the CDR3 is TGTGCCAGCAGTAAGGGACAGGGCAATCAGCCCCAGCATTTT.

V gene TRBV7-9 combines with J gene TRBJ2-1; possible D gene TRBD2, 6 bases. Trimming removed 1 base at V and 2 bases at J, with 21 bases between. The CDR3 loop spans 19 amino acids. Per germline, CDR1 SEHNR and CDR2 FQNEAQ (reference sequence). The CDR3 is CASSLVSLIWGEPYNEQFF. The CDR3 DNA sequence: TGTGCCAGCAGCTTAGTCAGTTTAATTTGGGGGGAGCCCTACAATGAGCAGTTCTTC.

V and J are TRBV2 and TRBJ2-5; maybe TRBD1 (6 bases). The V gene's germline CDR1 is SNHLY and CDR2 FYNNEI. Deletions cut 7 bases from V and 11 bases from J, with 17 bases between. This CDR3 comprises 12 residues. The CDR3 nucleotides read TGTGCCAGCACCTACAGGGTCTTGGAGCAGTACTTC. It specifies CASTYRVLEQYF. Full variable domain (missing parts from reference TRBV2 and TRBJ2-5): EPEVTQTPSHQVTQMGQEVILRCVPISNHLYFYWYRQILGQKVEFLVSFYNNEISEKSEIFDDQFSVERPDGSNFTLKIRSTKLEDSAMYFCASTYRVLEQYFGPGTRLLVL.

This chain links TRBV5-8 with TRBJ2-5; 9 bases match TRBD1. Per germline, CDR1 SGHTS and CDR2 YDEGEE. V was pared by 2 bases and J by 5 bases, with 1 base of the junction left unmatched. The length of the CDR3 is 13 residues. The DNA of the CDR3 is TGTGCCAGCAGCTTACAGGGGGCTGAGACCCAGTACTTC. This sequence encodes CASSLQGAETQYF.

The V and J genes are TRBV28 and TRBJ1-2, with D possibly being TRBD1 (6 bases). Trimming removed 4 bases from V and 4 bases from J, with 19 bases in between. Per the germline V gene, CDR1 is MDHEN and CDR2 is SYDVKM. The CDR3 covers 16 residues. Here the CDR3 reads CASSSGQLRTFYGYTF. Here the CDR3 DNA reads TGTGCCAGCAGTTCCGGACAGTTAAGGACTTTCTATGGCTACACCTTC.